The clone carrying this TCR beta chain was seen repeatedly, ten times or more. Its antigen is as yet unknown. Time point: persistent/refractory GD, antithyroid drugs over 5 years with positive TRAb. The TCR library was made from RNA that had been extracted from PBMCs in TRIzol. The patient group derived from an endocrinology department in Xi'an, China. Researchers made TCR beta libraries by using iRepertoire HTBI primers and running Arm-PCR on CDR3 regions. In the authors' methods: Identification across samples found 62 TRBV and over 12 TRBJ segments. Each CDR3 protein is one row after TCRdb ran MiXCR on the multiplex PCR reads. The authors' filters were not applied to this entry. Of under 500,000 distinct CDR3 sequences listed, 20% to 25% are singletons. The CDR3 has 12 residues. Trimming shortened V by 3 bases and J by 7 bases, and 9 bases separated the two germline ends. The data were obtained in a study of regulatory T cells in long-lasting Graves disease. Study overall: Positive TSH receptor antibodies alongside over 5 years of antithyroid drugs were what marked Graves' disease as persistent. Study-wide findings and caveats: Whereas new patients shared 950 to 1,000 public clonotypes, persistent patients shared more, at 2,500 to 3,500.

This chain connects TRBV12-3 or TRBV12-4 to TRBJ1-1; D unclear. This receptor was taken from a female donor with Graves disease. The sample in question was peripheral blood mononuclear cells (PBMCs), obtained when the disease was refractory, from a patient treated with antithyroid drugs. The CDR3 spells CASSFMGIEAFF. The DNA for the CDR3 is TGTGCCAGCAGTTTTATGGGGATTGAAGCTTTCTTT.